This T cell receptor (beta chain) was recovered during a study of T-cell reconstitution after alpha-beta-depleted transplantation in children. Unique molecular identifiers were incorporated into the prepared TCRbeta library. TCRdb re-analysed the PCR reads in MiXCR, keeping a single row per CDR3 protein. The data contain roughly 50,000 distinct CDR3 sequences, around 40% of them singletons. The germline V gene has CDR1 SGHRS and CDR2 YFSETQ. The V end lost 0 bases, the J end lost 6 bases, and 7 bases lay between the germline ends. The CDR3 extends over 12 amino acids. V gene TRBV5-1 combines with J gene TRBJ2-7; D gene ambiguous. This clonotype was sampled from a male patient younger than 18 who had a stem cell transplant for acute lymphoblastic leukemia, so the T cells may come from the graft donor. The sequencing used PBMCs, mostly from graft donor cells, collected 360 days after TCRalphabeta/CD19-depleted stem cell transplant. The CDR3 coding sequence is TGCGCCAGCAGCTTGGACTTCTCCGAGCAGTACTTC. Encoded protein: CASSLDFSEQYF. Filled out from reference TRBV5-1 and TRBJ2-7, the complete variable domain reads KAGVTQTPRYLIKTRGQQVTLSCSPISGHRSVSWYQQTPGQGLQFLFEYFSETQRNKGNFPGRFSGRQFSNSRSEMNVSTLELGDSALYLCASSLDFSEQYFGPGTRLTVT.